This entry describes one TCR beta chain. What it binds is unknown. The CDR3 covers 16 residues. With 0 bases removed from V and 5 bases from J, the gap between germline ends came to 16 bases. Germline V lookup: CDR1 MNHEY, CDR2 SMNVEV (reference sequence). TCRdb re-called the 5' RACE reads with MiXCR, one entry per CDR3 protein. The sample yields about 460,000 distinct CDR3 sequences, about 5.4% seen once. The sample belongs to a study of CD8 T cells in ankylosing spondylitis. The study's findings and limits: Blood from ankylosing spondylitis patients appeared to carry a characteristic eight-variant TCR beta motif.

Sequencing was done on a sample of blood, either unsorted or a sorted T cell fraction (not recorded which). The origin of this receptor is a male donor with ankylosing spondylitis. The chain couples TRBV27 to TRBJ1-1, with a weak D call TRBD1 (6 bases). In DNA, the CDR3 is TGTGCCAGCAGTTTATCGTTGGGGGCGAGTGGAACTGAAGCTTTCTTT. Amino acid sequence: CASSLSLGASGTEAFF.